This TCR beta chain comes out of a study of blood T cell repertoires in COVID-19. In the study overall: Samples taken during acute and convalescent COVID-19 were collected in the United States, Italy and Spain. In each case, the material was cDNA or gDNA derived from T cells, B-cell-depleted T cells, or PBMCs.

In the study's own analysis: Reference gene primers were amplified, and this amplification served to estimate nucleated cell counts. Using immunoSEQ multiplex PCR, the repertoire was profiled, and TCRdb retains in-frame clones only, with some absent. That table supplies the V and J calls and clone size; D and trimming were determined from the DNA. The table has 120,000 or so clones, roughly four fifths seen once. The CDR3 covers 17 residues. The V segment lost 7 bases and the J segment 6 bases; nucleotides outside the gene matches: 16. Germline values: CDR1 SGHVS, CDR2 FNYEAQ. This clone has just a few counts.

The material sequenced was peripheral blood. This sequence was found in an older woman with acute or convalescent COVID-19. V is TRBV7-6 and J is TRBJ2-1; TRBD1 aligns across 9 bases. The CDR3 coding sequence is TGTGCCAGCACCCCCTCGAGAGGGGACAGGGCTTTCAATGAGCAGTTCTTC. Translation gives CASTPSRGDRAFNEQFF.